This T cell receptor (beta chain) comes out of a study of cytomegalovirus exposure and HLA in healthy donors. Study-level findings and limits: Altogether, 150 to 200 TCR beta chains were recorded as cytomegalovirus-associated.

The CDR3 loop spans 14 amino acids. Germline V gives CDR1 MNHGY, CDR2 SVAAGI. The ends were cut back, 6 bases at V and 7 bases at J, with 15 bases in the middle. The PCR was carried out with 60 Vbeta primers and 13 Jbeta primers. The protocol was immunoSEQ multiplex PCR, while the TCRdb copy is restricted to in-frame clones and leaves out a portion. The table lists around 130,000 clones, about 80% of them singletons, with approximately 5% in the top ten. This clone has a handful of counts. Its antigen is undetermined. This cohort consisted of healthy bone marrow donors. The chain has TRBV6-9 and TRBJ1-4; the D gene is possibly TRBD1 (6 bases). The sample consisted of PBMCs. The receptor was isolated from a man under 40 in good health and CMV-seronegative. In DNA form, the CDR3 reads TGTGCCAGCAGGGGGACACCGGGCGGTGAAAAACTGTTTTTT. Amino acids: CASRGTPGGEKLFF.